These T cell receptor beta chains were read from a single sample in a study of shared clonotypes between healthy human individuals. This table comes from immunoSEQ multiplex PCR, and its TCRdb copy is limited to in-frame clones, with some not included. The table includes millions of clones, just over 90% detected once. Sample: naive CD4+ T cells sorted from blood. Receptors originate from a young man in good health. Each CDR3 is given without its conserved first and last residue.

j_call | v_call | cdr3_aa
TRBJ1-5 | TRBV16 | ASSQSIRTENQPQH
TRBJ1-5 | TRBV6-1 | ASSAEWQGYQPQH
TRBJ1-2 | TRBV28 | ASSLLSINAGDGYT
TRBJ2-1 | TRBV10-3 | AISAGQGAGYNEQF
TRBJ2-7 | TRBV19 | ASSIDPGGGQY
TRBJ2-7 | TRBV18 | ASSPTGLSSYEQY
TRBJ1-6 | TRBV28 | ASSLSTPGSPLH
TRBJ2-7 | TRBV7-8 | ASSLGVNEQY
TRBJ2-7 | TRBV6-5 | ASRRDPFSFYEQY
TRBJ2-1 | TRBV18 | ASSPPSAGGNEQF
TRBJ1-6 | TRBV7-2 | ASSLEGGRLGSPLH
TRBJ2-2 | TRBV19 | ASRFGAVAGELF
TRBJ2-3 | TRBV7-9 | ASSLIRTSPDTQY
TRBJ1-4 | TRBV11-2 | ASSFRGFNEKLF
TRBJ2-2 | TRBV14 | ASSQGADTGELF
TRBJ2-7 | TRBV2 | ASSFDRRYEQY
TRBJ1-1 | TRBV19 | ASSFTGDASGAF
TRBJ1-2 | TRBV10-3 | AISLTGGRGYT
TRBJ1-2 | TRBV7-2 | ASSLGSAGYGYT
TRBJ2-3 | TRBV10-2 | ASSDPATFTDTQY
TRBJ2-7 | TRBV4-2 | ASSPGRSSGGIYEQY
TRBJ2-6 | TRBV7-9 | ASSLQGVGSAGANVLT
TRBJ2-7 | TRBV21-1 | ASSKGIVGGEQY
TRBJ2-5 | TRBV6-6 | ASSNLQGSETQY
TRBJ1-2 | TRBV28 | ATTGGVGIDYT
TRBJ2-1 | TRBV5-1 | ASSLVASGGYNEQF
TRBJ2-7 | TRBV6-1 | ASRRQGAGYEQY
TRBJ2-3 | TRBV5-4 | ASSSGGSTDTQY
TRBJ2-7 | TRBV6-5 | ASSGDRGGEQY
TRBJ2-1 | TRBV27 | ASSLWVAGGYNEQF
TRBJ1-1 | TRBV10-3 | AISDQGNTEAF
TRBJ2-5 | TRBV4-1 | ASRDTGAETQY
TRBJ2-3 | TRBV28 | ASTPGSTDTQY
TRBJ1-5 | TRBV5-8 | ASSFGLQPQH
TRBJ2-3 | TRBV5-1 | ASSRARLDTQY
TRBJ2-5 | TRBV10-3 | AIQSGTGEETQY
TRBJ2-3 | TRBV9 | ASSVTGTTDTQY
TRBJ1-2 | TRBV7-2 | ASSFSGGLRSGYT
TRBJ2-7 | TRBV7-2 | ASSFFTGVINEQY
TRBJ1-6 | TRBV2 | ASRDRGAGSNSPLH
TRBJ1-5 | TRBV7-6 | ASSLSGDRTNQPQH
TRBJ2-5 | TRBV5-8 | ASSLRQGVVTQY
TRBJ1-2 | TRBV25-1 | ASSGGTAYGYT
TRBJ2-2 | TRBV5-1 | ASSPGTANTGELF